The TCR beta chain under discussion was sequenced for a study of T cells after yellow fever vaccination. Overall study findings and caveats: Clones from primary vaccination mostly reappeared after the booster (about 97% CD4, about 85% CD8). CD4 and CD8 compartments shared a small share of clonotypes, likely from convergent recombination.

The V gene end was trimmed by 4 bases and the J gene end by 3 bases; junction bases not matched to a gene: 23. The CDR3 extends over 22 amino acids. Per germline, CDR1 SEHNR and CDR2 FQNEAQ (reference sequence). The authors made TCR cDNA by 5'RACE template switching, adding a universal primer site and UMIs. TCRdb processed the 5' RACE reads anew with MiXCR; each CDR3 protein has one entry. The data contain some 350,000 distinct CDR3 sequences, roughly 3.9% of them seen just once; the ten biggest clones take up under 30%. This clonotype appeared a few times. Its specificity is unknown. The J gene is TRBJ2-2, the V gene TRBV7-9; 10 positions agree with TRBD1. The sample in question was PBMCs, obtained 5 days after the yellow fever booster vaccination. This clonotype originated in a man between 18 and 29 years old who received the YFV17D yellow fever vaccine. The CDR3 coding sequence is TGTGCCAGCAGCTCCGGGACAGGGGTTATGGGGGCACGCAAACCCCACACCGGGGAGCTGTTTTTT. The encoded protein is CASSSGTGVMGARKPHTGELFF.